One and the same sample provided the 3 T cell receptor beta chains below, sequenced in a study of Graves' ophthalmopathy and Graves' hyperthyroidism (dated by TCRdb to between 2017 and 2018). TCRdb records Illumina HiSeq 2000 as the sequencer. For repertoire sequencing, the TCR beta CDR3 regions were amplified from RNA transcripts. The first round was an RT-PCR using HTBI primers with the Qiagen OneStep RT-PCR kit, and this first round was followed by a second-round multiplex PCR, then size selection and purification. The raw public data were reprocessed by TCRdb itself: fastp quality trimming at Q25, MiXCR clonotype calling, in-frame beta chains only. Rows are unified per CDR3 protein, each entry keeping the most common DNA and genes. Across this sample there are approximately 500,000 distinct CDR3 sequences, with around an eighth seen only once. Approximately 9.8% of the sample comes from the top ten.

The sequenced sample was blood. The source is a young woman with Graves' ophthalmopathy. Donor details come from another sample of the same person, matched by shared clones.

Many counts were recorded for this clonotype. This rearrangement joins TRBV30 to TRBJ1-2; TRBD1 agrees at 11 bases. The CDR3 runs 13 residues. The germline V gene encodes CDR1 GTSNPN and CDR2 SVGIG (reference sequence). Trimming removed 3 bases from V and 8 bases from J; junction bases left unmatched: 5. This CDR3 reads CAWRGQGDYGYTF. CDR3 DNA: TGTGCCTGGAGGGGACAGGGGGATTACGGCTACACCTTC.

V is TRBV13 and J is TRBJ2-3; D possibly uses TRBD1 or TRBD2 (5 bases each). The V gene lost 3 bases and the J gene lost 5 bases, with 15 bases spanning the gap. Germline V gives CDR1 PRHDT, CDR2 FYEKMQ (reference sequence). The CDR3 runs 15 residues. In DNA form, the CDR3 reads TGTGCCAGCAGCTTCCCGGGACCCAGAAGAGATACGCAGTATTTT. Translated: CASSFPGPRRDTQYF.

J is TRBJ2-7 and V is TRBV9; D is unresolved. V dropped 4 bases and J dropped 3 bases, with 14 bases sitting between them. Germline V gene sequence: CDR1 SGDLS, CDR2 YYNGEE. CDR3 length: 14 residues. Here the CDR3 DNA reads TGTGCCAGCAGCCTAGAAGACGCCGACTACGAGCAGTACTTC. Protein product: CASSLEDADYEQYF.